Listed here are 9 T cell receptor beta chains from one sample, sequenced in a study of T-cell memory formation after mild COVID-19. Using its own MiXCR run on the 5' RACE reads, TCRdb lists one record per CDR3 protein. The sample contains almost 250,000 distinct CDR3 sequences, approximately 15% of which appear only once. Sequenced sample: PBMCs or a T cell subset sorted from them (not recorded which). These receptors were obtained from an adult woman who had mild COVID-19 (a few samples of this study predate the infection). Cell type and time point are not known.

The rearrangement links TRBV15 to TRBJ1-5; 7 positions agree with TRBD1. The CDR3 is 13 residues long. Germline V gene lookup returns CDR1 LNHNV and CDR2 YYDKDF (reference sequence). Losses at the gene ends were 8 bases for V and 6 bases for J; bases not matched to a gene: 7. The chain's CDR3 is CATGGQVSQPQHF. For the CDR3, the DNA is TGTGCCACCGGAGGACAGGTCAGTCAGCCCCAGCATTTT.

In its sample, this clonotype was seen a few times. The chain recombines TRBV5-8 with TRBJ1-5; weak D call: TRBD1 (6 bases). Germline V CDR1 and CDR2: SGHTS, YDEGEE. Trimming removed 3 bases at V and 4 bases at J, with 17 bases between. The CDR3 consists of 16 residues. Written as DNA, the CDR3 is TGTGCCAGCAGCTCCAACAGGGTACTGGGGAATCAGCCCCAGCATTTT. It translates to CASSSNRVLGNQPQHF. The full variable domain, rest sourced from reference TRBV5-8 and TRBJ1-5, is EAGVTQSPTHLIKTRGQQATLRCSPISGHTSVYWYQQALGLGLQFLLWYDEGEERNRGNFPPRFSGRQFPNYSSELNVNALELEDSALYLCASSSNRVLGNQPQHFGDGTRLSIL.

The sample holds a few counts of this clonotype. The chain couples TRBV7-2 to TRBJ1-1; D is ambiguous. The CDR3 totals 16 residues. V was shortened by 2 bases and J by 4 bases, with 17 bases between the two germline ends. Per the germline V gene, CDR1 is SGHTA and CDR2 is FQGNSA. CDR3 in DNA: TGTGCCAGCAGCTTATTAAACGTCGGGTGGGCCACTGAAGCTTTCTTT. This encodes CASSLLNVGWATEAFF. Together with reference TRBV7-2 and TRBJ1-1, the CDR3 gives the full variable domain: GAGVSQSPSNKVTEKGKDVELRCDPISGHTALYWYRQSLGQGLEFLIYFQGNSAPDKSGLPSDRFSAERTGGSVSTLTIQRTQQEDSAVYLCASSLLNVGWATEAFFGQGTRLTVV.

There are a few counts of this clonotype. This chain joins TRBV6-5 and TRBJ1-4; TRBD1 aligns across 8 bases. J lost 7 bases, V lost 6 bases, and 7 bases had no gene match. The V gene's germline CDR1 is MNHEY and CDR2 SVGAGI. This CDR3 spans 14 amino acids. CDR3 sequence: CASRNTGGSEKLFF. The CDR3 DNA follows: TGTGCCAGCAGGAACACAGGGGGGAGTGAAAAACTGTTTTTT.

The chain couples TRBV7-2 to TRBJ1-1, with D hard to call. The CDR3 extends over 13 amino acids. Trimming left V 1 base short and J 8 bases short, with 11 bases between. CDR1 is SGHTA, CDR2 FQGNSA, per germline. CDR3: CASSLDSSREAFF. CDR3 coding DNA: TGTGCCAGCAGCTTAGACTCCTCGAGGGAAGCTTTCTTT.

This clonotype was picked up a small number of times. The chain links TRBV7-9 to TRBJ1-4; TRBD1 matches 8 bases. Trimming at V came to 5 bases and at J to 5 bases, leaving 4 bases not matched to a gene. Germline loops: CDR1 SEHNR, CDR2 FQNEAQ (reference sequence). CDR3 size: 14 residues. The CDR3 loop reads CASSRTGMNEKLFF. The CDR3 DNA reads TGTGCCAGCAGCCGGACAGGGATGAATGAAAAACTGTTTTTT. Based on the CDR3 plus reference TRBV7-9 and TRBJ1-4, the full variable domain is DTGVSQNPRHKITKRGQNVTFRCDPISEHNRLYWYRQTLGQGPEFLTYFQNEAQLEKSRLLSDRFSAERPKGSFSTLEIQRTEQGDSAMYLCASSRTGMNEKLFFGSGTQLSVL.

The V gene is TRBV7-3, the J gene TRBJ2-1; 9 bases map to TRBD1. The CDR3 totals 21 residues. V dropped 4 bases and J dropped 3; count of bases not matched to a gene: 22. Germline V gene sequence: CDR1 SGHTA, CDR2 FQGTGA. CDR3: CASSSPSPGQGQGGSYNEQFF. The DNA for the CDR3 is TGTGCCAGCAGCTCCCCGAGCCCGGGACAGGGTCAGGGCGGGAGCTACAATGAGCAGTTCTTC.

V gene TRBV5-5 combines with J gene TRBJ1-5, with TRBD1 matching 7 bases. CDR3 length: 16 residues. Per the germline V gene, CDR1 is SGHKS and CDR2 is YYEKEE (reference sequence). Trimming at V came to 2 bases and at J to 11 bases, leaving 16 bases not matched to a gene. The CDR3 DNA reads TGTGCCAGCAGCTTTCAGGGGGGGACCAAATCGATGACCCAGCATTTT. It yields the protein CASSFQGGTKSMTQHF.

The chain recombines TRBV20-1 with TRBJ1-1; 7 bases line up with TRBD1. The CDR3 has 11 residues. The trim removed 5 bases at V and 8 bases at J, leaving 5 bases unmatched. Germline lookup yields CDR1 DFQATT and CDR2 SNEGSKA (reference sequence). The CDR3 DNA is TGCAGTGCTCCGAGACAGGGAGAAGCTTTCTTT. Its translation: CSAPRQGEAFF.